Presented here are 24 T cell receptor beta chains from one specimen sequenced in a study of T cells in Graves' hyperthyroidism and ophthalmopathy (dated by TCRdb to the late 2010s). The library relied on multiplex PCR. TCRdb lists the instrument as Illumina HiSeq 2000. TCR beta CDR3 regions were amplified from RNA transcripts. For the first round of RT-PCR on the TCR CDR3, the HTBI primer set was used together with the Qiagen OneStep RT-PCR kit. The raw public data were reprocessed by TCRdb itself: fastp quality trimming at Q25, MiXCR clonotype calling, in-frame beta chains only. Every entry covers one CDR3 protein and lists the most common genes and DNA from its rows. In all, the sample holds a few hundred thousand distinct CDR3 sequences, and roughly 18% of those were seen once. The top ten clones comprise approximately 15% of the sample. The specimen sequenced was blood. Receptor source: a woman younger than 35 with Graves' ophthalmopathy.

This clonotype was observed many times. V usage is TRBV19 and J usage is TRBJ1-1, with 9 bases identical to TRBD1. The V and J ends lost 5 bases and 1 base, in that order; junction bases with no gene match: 8. Germline-derived CDR1 and CDR2 are LNHDA and SQIVND (reference sequence). The CDR3 covers 16 residues. CDR3 region: CASSPPGQGPNTEAFF. CDR3 DNA sequence: TGTGCCAGTAGTCCGCCGGGACAGGGACCGAACACTGAAGCTTTCTTT.

Ten or more counts support this clonotype. The CDR3 spells CASRERELDTDTQYF. DNA of the CDR3: TGTGCCAGCAGAGAGCGGGAGTTAGACACAGATACGCAGTATTTT. The chain couples TRBV2 to TRBJ2-3; 8 bases map to TRBD2. V trimming: 6 bases; J trimming: 2 bases; junction bases outside the gene matches: 7. Germline CDR1 SNHLY, CDR2 FYNNEI. The CDR3 consists of 15 residues.

In this sample, this clonotype turned up many times. J is TRBJ1-1 and V is TRBV5-1; 7 nucleotides align to TRBD1. The germline V gene encodes CDR1 SGHRS and CDR2 YFSETQ. The CDR3 length is 15 residues. Trimming at V came to 4 bases and at J to 0 bases, leaving 6 bases not matched to a gene. This CDR3 is CASSPGGQMNTEAFF. The CDR3 bases are TGCGCCAGCAGCCCGGGGGGACAGATGAACACTGAAGCTTTCTTT. Looking up the rest from reference TRBV5-1 and TRBJ1-1 gives the full variable domain: KAGVTQTPRYLIKTRGQQVTLSCSPISGHRSVSWYQQTPGQGLQFLFEYFSETQRNKGNFPGRFSGRQFSNSRSEMNVSTLELGDSALYLCASSPGGQMNTEAFFGQGTRLTVV.

This clonotype has ten or more counts. This chain connects TRBV6-1 to TRBJ1-2, with D tentatively TRBD1 (6 bases). The V end lost 7 bases, the J end lost 3 bases, and 21 bases lay between the germline ends. The CDR3 extends over 16 amino acids. CDR1 is MNHNS, CDR2 SASEGT, per germline. CDR3 sequence (DNA): TGTGCCAGCAAATTACTAGGGGGGCTAGGAGACTATGGCTACACCTTC. This sequence encodes CASKLLGGLGDYGYTF.

J is TRBJ2-7 and V is TRBV28, with D maybe TRBD2 (5 bases). Germline CDR1 and CDR2: MDHEN and SYDVKM. The CDR3 spans 15 residues. The V end lost 7 bases, the J end lost 2 bases, and 18 bases lay between the germline ends. CDR3 DNA sequence: TGTGCCAGCAACCCCTACTGGCGGGCCCCCTACGAGCAGTACTTC. As protein: CASNPYWRAPYEQYF.

This clonotype was picked up a small number of times. This chain uses TRBV6-2 or TRBV6-3 with TRBJ2-3; 8 positions match TRBD1. The CDR3 covers 19 residues. Germline V gives CDR1 MNHEY, CDR2 SVGEGT. V lost 0 bases, J lost 4 bases, and 15 bases stayed unmatched. The CDR3 DNA sequence: TGTGCCAGCAGTTACTCCCCGTTGGGCAGGGGGCATGTAGCAGATACGCAGTATTTT. This encodes CASSYSPLGRGHVADTQYF.

The V gene is TRBV10-1, the J gene TRBJ1-3; D is possibly TRBD1 (5 bases). V lost 5 bases, J lost 1 base, and 9 bases lay in between. Germline V lookup: CDR1 WNHNN, CDR2 SYGVQD (reference sequence). The CDR3 length is 14 residues. CDR3 sequence (DNA): TGCGCCAGCAGTCTGACAGAATCTGGAAACACCATATATTTT. Encoded protein: CASSLTESGNTIYF.

V gene TRBV28 combines with J gene TRBJ2-1; tentatively, D is TRBD2 (5 bases). This CDR3 is 14 amino acids long. V dropped 5 bases and J dropped 9 bases, with 17 bases sitting between them. The germline gives CDR1 MDHEN, CDR2 SYDVKM. CDR3: CASSLAGVGSEQFF. CDR3 DNA: TGTGCCAGCAGTCTCGCGGGCGTGGGGAGTGAGCAGTTCTTC.

This clonotype was counted ten times or more. The rearrangement links TRBV5-1 to TRBJ2-3, with 10 positions matching TRBD2. The V gene's germline CDR1 is SGHRS and CDR2 YFSETQ. V shed 2 bases, J shed 4 bases, and the junction held 4 bases outside the gene matches. The CDR3 has 15 residues. The CDR3 reads CASSFSGGPADTQYF. The CDR3 region has the DNA TGCGCCAGCAGCTTTAGCGGGGGGCCAGCAGATACGCAGTATTTT.

At least ten counts were recorded for this clonotype. The gene calls are TRBV20-1 and TRBJ1-1; D call uncertain. Germline V CDR1 and CDR2: DFQATT, SNEGSKA (reference sequence). The CDR3 has 12 residues. V was trimmed by 7 bases and J by 0 bases, leaving 9 bases between them. For the CDR3, the DNA is TGCAGTGTACCGTCATTGAACACTGAAGCTTTCTTT. Translation gives CSVPSLNTEAFF.

This clonotype was detected only once. J is TRBJ2-1 and V is TRBV7-9; the D is unclear. The germline V gene encodes CDR1 SEHNR and CDR2 FQNEAQ (reference sequence). The CDR3 extends over 12 amino acids. Trimming shortened V by 4 bases and J by 7 bases, and 8 bases separated the two germline ends. CDR3 loop: CASSSGPNEQFF. The CDR3 nucleotides are TGTGCCAGCAGCTCAGGACCTAATGAGCAGTTCTTC.

The chain recombines TRBV20-1 with TRBJ1-1; 11 nucleotides match TRBD1. The ends lost 1 base at V and 3 bases at J; junction bases unmatched: 4. The V gene's germline CDR1 is DFQATT and CDR2 SNEGSKA (reference sequence). The CDR3 runs 15 residues. The CDR3: CSARGGTGGDTEAFF. The CDR3 bases are TGCAGTGCTAGAGGAGGGACAGGGGGGGACACTGAAGCTTTCTTT.

This clonotype appeared many times. The genes are TRBV20-1 and TRBJ2-7, with D possibly being TRBD1 (7 bases). The CDR3 is 17 residues long. Germline values: CDR1 DFQATT, CDR2 SNEGSKA (reference sequence). V gave up 6 bases and J gave up 6 bases, with 30 bases separating them. The CDR3 is CSATSGQPPGARREQYF. CDR3 DNA sequence: TGCAGTGCCACGTCGGGACAGCCGCCGGGGGCCCGACGCGAGCAGTACTTC.

This clonotype was detected ten times or more. The V and J genes are TRBV30 and TRBJ1-1; D perhaps matches TRBD1 (6 bases). V was cut by 4 bases and J by 5 bases, with 20 bases left in between. The CDR3 sequence is 15 residues long. Germline V gene data show CDR1 as GTSNPN and CDR2 as SVGIG (reference sequence). CDR3 sequence (DNA): TGTGCCTGGACGTCTCAAGGGGGTAGAAGGACTGAAGCTTTCTTT. This encodes CAWTSQGGRRTEAFF. Filled out from reference TRBV30 and TRBJ1-1, the complete variable domain reads SQTIHQWPATLVQPVGSPLSLECTVEGTSNPNLYWYRQAAGRGLQLLFYSVGIGQISSEVPQNLSASRPQDRQFILSSKKLLLSDSGFYLCAWTSQGGRRTEAFFGQGTRLTVV.

The table lists this clonotype with a few counts. The chain joins TRBV7-9 to TRBJ1-4; TRBD1 agrees at 8 bases. The CDR3 totals 16 residues. Trimming removed 4 bases from V and 3 bases from J; junction bases left unmatched: 7. CDR1 and CDR2 (germline): SEHNR, FQNEAQ (reference sequence). CDR3: CASSSPQGAANEKLFF. The DNA for the CDR3 is TGTGCCAGCAGCTCCCCCCAGGGGGCAGCTAATGAAAAACTGTTTTTT.

The chain is built from TRBV29-1 and TRBJ2-7; no clear D. The germline V and J ends were trimmed by 4 bases and 3 bases, with 10 bases remaining between them. The germline V gene has CDR1 SQVTM and CDR2 ANQGSEA. CDR3 length: 12 amino acids. CDR3 coding DNA: TGCAGCGTTGGAGACGGAGACTACGAGCAGTACTTC. This gives the protein CSVGDGDYEQYF.

The chain is built from TRBV28 and TRBJ1-4; weak D call: TRBD1 (6 bases). This CDR3 has 15 amino acids. V was shortened by 6 bases and J by 8 bases, with 19 bases between the two germline ends. Germline V gives CDR1 MDHEN, CDR2 SYDVKM. CDR3 protein: CASSPEPGANEKLFF. CDR3 DNA sequence: TGTGCCAGCAGCCCTGAACCAGGGGCGAACGAAAAACTGTTTTTT.

This clonotype has at least ten counts. V is TRBV11-2 and J is TRBJ2-7; 9 bases agree with TRBD1. The J segment lost 7 bases and the V segment lost 0 bases, leaving 10 bases of the junction unmatched. Germline assignment: CDR1 SGHAT and CDR2 FQNNGV. The CDR3 contains 16 residues. CDR3: CASSLDLSQGAREQYF. The CDR3 DNA follows: TGTGCCAGCAGCTTAGATCTCTCACAGGGGGCCAGGGAGCAGTACTTC.

This clonotype was seen a handful of times. The V gene is TRBV7-8, the J gene TRBJ2-2, with 11 bases that match TRBD2. This CDR3 contains 16 residues. CDR1 and CDR2 from the germline V gene are SGHVS and FQNEAQ. Losses at the gene ends were 1 base for V and 7 bases for J; bases not matched to a gene: 5. The CDR3 DNA follows: TGTGCCAGCAGCTTAGGGCTAGCGGGAGGTAACGGGGAGCTGTTTTTT. Protein sequence: CASSLGLAGGNGELFF.

V is TRBV7-2 and J is TRBJ2-7, with 9 bases fitting TRBD1. Germline CDR1 and CDR2: SGHTA and FQGNSA. J lost 0 bases, V lost 3 bases, and 9 bases had no gene match. The CDR3 has 17 residues. CDR3 sequence reads: CASSFKTGTGPSYEQYF. The CDR3 nucleotides are TGTGCCAGCAGCTTCAAAACCGGGACAGGGCCCTCCTACGAGCAGTACTTC.

The table lists this clonotype with a few counts. One junction end does not reproduce the germline sequence, and a read error may be involved. The CDR3 DNA is TGTGCCATCAGTGGGGGGACAGGTCCTAGCGGGAAAGACTTC. This codes for CAISGGTGPSGKDF. The V call is TRBV10-3, the J call TRBJ2-7, with D possibly matching TRBD2 (9 bases). Germline CDR1 reads ENHRY; CDR2 reads SYGVKD. The CDR3 totals 14 residues.

This clonotype was seen many times. The V and J genes are TRBV30 and TRBJ1-1; tentative D call: TRBD1 (5 bases). Trimming took off 0 bases at V and 6 bases at J, with 14 bases between the two ends. The CDR3 has 14 amino acids. Per germline, CDR1 GTSNPN and CDR2 SVGIG (reference sequence). DNA for the CDR3: TGTGCCTGGAGTGTATTAGGGGTAGGCCCTGAAGCTTTCTTT. Translated, it gives CAWSVLGVGPEAFF.

This clonotype showed up many times. V and J are TRBV29-1 and TRBJ1-1, with D tentatively TRBD1 (5 bases). CDR1 and CDR2 (germline): SQVTM, ANQGSEA. The CDR3 sequence is 14 residues long. Trimming shortened V by 4 bases and J by 3 bases, and 15 bases separated the two germline ends. CDR3: CSVVYRFTDTEAFF. The CDR3 nucleotides read TGCAGCGTTGTCTACAGGTTTACGGACACTGAAGCTTTCTTT.

The chain has TRBV6-1 and TRBJ1-3; 10 nucleotides agree with TRBD1. This CDR3 has 15 amino acids. Per germline, CDR1 MNHNS and CDR2 SASEGT. Trimming at V came to 6 bases and at J to 6 bases, leaving 8 bases not matched to a gene. The CDR3 region is CASRLRDRGLNTIYF. The CDR3 DNA reads as TGTGCCAGCAGACTCCGGGACAGGGGATTAAACACCATATATTTT.